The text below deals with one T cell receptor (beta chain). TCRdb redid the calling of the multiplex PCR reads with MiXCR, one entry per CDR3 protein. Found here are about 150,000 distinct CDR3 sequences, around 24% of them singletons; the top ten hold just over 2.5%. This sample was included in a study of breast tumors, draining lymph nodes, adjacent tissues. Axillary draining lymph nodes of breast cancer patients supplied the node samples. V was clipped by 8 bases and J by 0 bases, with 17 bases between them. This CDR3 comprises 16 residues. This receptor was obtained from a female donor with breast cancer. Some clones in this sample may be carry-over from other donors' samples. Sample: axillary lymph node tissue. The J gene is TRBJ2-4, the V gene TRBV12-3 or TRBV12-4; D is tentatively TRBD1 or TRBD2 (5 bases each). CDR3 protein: CASSGPAALAKNIQYF. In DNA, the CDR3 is TGTGCCAGCTCAGGGCCAGCGGCTCTAGCCAAAAACATTCAGTACTTC.